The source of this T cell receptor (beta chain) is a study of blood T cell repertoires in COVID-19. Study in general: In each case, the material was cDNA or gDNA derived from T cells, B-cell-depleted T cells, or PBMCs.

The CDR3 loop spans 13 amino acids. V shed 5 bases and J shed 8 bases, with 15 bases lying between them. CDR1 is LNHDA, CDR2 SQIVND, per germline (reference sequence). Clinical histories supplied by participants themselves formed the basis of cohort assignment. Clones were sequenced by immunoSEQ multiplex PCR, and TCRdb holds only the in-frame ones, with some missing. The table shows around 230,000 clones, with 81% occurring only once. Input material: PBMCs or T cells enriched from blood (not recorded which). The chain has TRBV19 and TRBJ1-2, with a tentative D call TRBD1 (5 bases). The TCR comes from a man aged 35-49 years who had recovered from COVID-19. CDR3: CASSPGQYPGYTF. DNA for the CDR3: TGTGCCAGTAGTCCCGGACAATATCCCGGCTACACCTTC.